This T cell receptor beta chain emerged from a study of post-analysis software for immune sequencing data. TCR beta cDNA libraries had unique molecular identifiers. The authors obtained roughly 0.5 million cDNA molecules from about 0.94 to 9.7 million T cells. TCRdb processed the PCR reads anew with MiXCR; each CDR3 protein has one entry. The table has 450,000 or so distinct CDR3 sequences, roughly 45% seen once. Germline V gene data show CDR1 as MNHGY and CDR2 as SAAAGT. V gave up 2 bases and J gave up 3 bases, with 11 bases separating them. The CDR3 consists of 14 residues. Findings and limits, study-wide: In patients, about 5 TRBV segments were more frequent than in controls, with TRBV5-6, TRBV5-1 and TRBV20-1 among them. Those samples that were prepared in the same batch co-clustered strongly by F measure. Relative to controls, patients with multiple sclerosis showed significantly lower normalized Chao1 diversity.

This clonotype was counted only a few times. The antigen is not known. This TCR was sampled from a girl aged 10-17 years with multiple sclerosis. V usage is TRBV6-8 and J usage is TRBJ2-7; D is unclear. The specimen was blood. The CDR3 nucleotides are TGTGCCAGCAGTTACGGCAGTCGCCGCTACGAGCAGTACTTC. This translates into CASSYGSRRYEQYF.